The 16 T cell receptor beta chains below were found in one sample sequenced in a study of CD8 T cells in Susac syndrome. Random hexamers primed reverse transcription of roughly 0.45 to 1 ug RNA. TCRdb analysed the immunoSEQ multiplex PCR reads with MiXCR anew, one entry per CDR3 protein. The repertoire holds some 190,000 distinct CDR3 sequences, with 94% as singletons. The sample taken for sequencing was CD4+ T cells from PBMCs. The receptors shown here come from a human donor with Susac syndrome.

The chain couples TRBV30 to TRBJ2-6, with a possible D match to TRBD1 (6 bases). There are 15 residues in the CDR3. The V end lost 7 bases, the J end lost 0 bases, and 13 bases lay between the germline ends. Germline CDR1 GTSNPN, CDR2 SVGIG (reference sequence). CDR3 DNA sequence: TGTGCCTTCCGACAGGTATACTCTGGGGCCAACGTCCTGACTTTC. Protein: CAFRQVYSGANVLTF.

The chain employs TRBV20-1 and TRBJ2-3, with D possibly being TRBD1 (5 bases). This CDR3 has 14 amino acids. Looked up from germline, CDR1 is DFQATT and CDR2 is SNEGSKA (reference sequence). V was trimmed by 5 bases and J by 4 bases, leaving 16 bases between them. The CDR3 region is CSAGQGASADTQYF. The CDR3 nucleotides are TGCAGTGCTGGTCAGGGCGCCTCAGCAGATACGCAGTATTTT.

The chain joins TRBV30 to TRBJ2-1, with TRBD2 matching over 10 bases. Germline CDR1 and CDR2: GTSNPN and SVGIG (reference sequence). The CDR3 runs to 15 residues. V shed 4 bases and J 10 bases; nucleotides not matched to a gene: 13. CDR3 nucleotides: TGTGCCTGGAAGGAAGGCGCTAGCGGGGGTGGGGAGCAGTTCTTC. As protein: CAWKEGASGGGEQFF.

V gene TRBV18 combines with J gene TRBJ2-3; D gene unclear. This CDR3 is 13 amino acids long. With 0 bases removed from V and 7 bases from J, the gap between germline ends came to 8 bases. Germline V lookup: CDR1 KGHSH, CDR2 LQKENI. CDR3 region: CASSPPSQNTQYF. DNA for the CDR3: TGTGCCAGCTCACCACCGTCCCAGAATACGCAGTATTTT.

This chain links TRBV9 with TRBJ2-5; D unresolved. The CDR3 extends over 16 amino acids. Trimming cost V 0 bases and J 1 base, with 13 bases left between them. Looked up from germline, CDR1 is SGDLS and CDR2 is YYNGEE. The CDR3 protein is CASSVGGWGPQETQYF. The CDR3 region has the DNA TGTGCCAGCAGCGTAGGTGGGTGGGGTCCCCAAGAGACCCAGTACTTC.

The chain recombines TRBV5-1 with TRBJ2-2; 12 nucleotides align to TRBD2. With V trimmed by 1 base and J by 4 bases, 8 bases remained unmatched. The germline gives CDR1 SGHRS, CDR2 YFSETQ. The CDR3 is made up of 18 amino acids. CDR3 nucleotides: TGCGCCAGCAGCTTGTCGGCTAGCGGGGGGGCCGGCACCGGGGAGCTGTTTTTT. Translation gives CASSLSASGGAGTGELFF. The full variable domain, its missing parts supplied by reference TRBV5-1 and TRBJ2-2, is KAGVTQTPRYLIKTRGQQVTLSCSPISGHRSVSWYQQTPGQGLQFLFEYFSETQRNKGNFPGRFSGRQFSNSRSEMNVSTLELGDSALYLCASSLSASGGAGTGELFFGEGSRLTVL.

The CDR3 protein is CASSLGSGTETYEQYF. CDR3 nucleotides: TGTGCCAGCAGCTTAGGTTCCGGGACAGAAACCTACGAGCAGTACTTC. The genes are TRBV7-2 and TRBJ2-7; 7 nucleotides agree with TRBD1. Germline values: CDR1 SGHTA, CDR2 FQGNSA. V was clipped by 1 base and J by 2 bases; unmatched bases: 8. This CDR3 is built from 16 residues.

This clonotype has a handful of counts. This rearrangement joins TRBV20-1 to TRBJ2-7; D is possibly TRBD1 (5 bases). CDR1 DFQATT and CDR2 SNEGSKA come from the germline V gene (reference sequence). This CDR3 comprises 14 residues. The germline V and J ends were trimmed by 0 bases and 5 bases, with 14 bases remaining between them. The CDR3 nucleotides read TGCAGTGCTAGAGAGCCCTCAGGGCTCGACGAGCAGTACTTC. It is translated as CSAREPSGLDEQYF.

This clonotype was observed once. The V and J genes are TRBV24-1 and TRBJ2-5; 7 positions agree with TRBD2. With V trimmed by 5 bases and J by 5 bases, 10 bases remained unmatched. CDR1 KGHDR and CDR2 SFDVKD come from the germline V gene. This CDR3 has 15 amino acids. In DNA, the CDR3 is TGTGCCACCAGTGCAACCCTGGGGGGGGTGGAGACCCAGTACTTC. Translated, it gives CATSATLGGVETQYF.

The chain has TRBV14 and TRBJ2-1, with D perhaps given as TRBD1 or TRBD2 (7 bases each). Germline V gives CDR1 SGHDN, CDR2 FVKESK. The CDR3 totals 16 residues. Trimming removed 2 bases at V and 10 bases at J, with 21 bases between. The CDR3 DNA reads as TGTGCCAGCAGCCAATTGCAGGGGGGGCCCCCCAGAGAGCAGTTCTTC. This encodes CASSQLQGGPPREQFF.

This sequence joins TRBV12-5 and TRBJ1-6; D is unclear. CDR1 LGHNT and CDR2 FRNRAP come from the germline V gene. Between the trimmed V and J ends, which lost 6 bases and 9 bases, there was a span of 12 bases. There are 13 residues in the CDR3. In DNA form, the CDR3 reads TGTGCTAGTGGGAGCCGACTTGGTTCACCCCTCCACTTT. Its translation is CASGSRLGSPLHF.

This sequence joins TRBV30 and TRBJ1-2; D gene ambiguous. From germline, CDR1 is GTSNPN and CDR2 SVGIG (reference sequence). This CDR3 has 12 residues. V was cut by 3 bases and J by 6 bases, with 11 bases left in between. The CDR3 is CAWRGFVDGYTF. As DNA, the CDR3 is TGTGCCTGGAGAGGGTTTGTCGATGGCTACACCTTC.

The chain recombines TRBV12-3 or TRBV12-4 with TRBJ2-5; TRBD2 matches at 12 bases. The CDR3 is made up of 15 amino acids. V was clipped by 5 bases and J by 5 bases; unmatched bases: 6. This CDR3 is CASSPRTSGAETQYF. CDR3 DNA: TGTGCCAGCAGTCCCAGGACTAGCGGGGCCGAGACCCAGTACTTC.

The chain links TRBV7-2 to TRBJ2-7; D is possibly TRBD1 (6 bases). The V end was cut by 1 base, the J end by 2 bases, with 12 bases between. There are 15 residues in the CDR3. Germline V CDR1 and CDR2: SGHTA, FQGNSA. CDR3 DNA: TGTGCCAGCAGCTTAGATCAGGGGTCAACCTACGAGCAGTACTTC. Its protein product is CASSLDQGSTYEQYF.

The V call is TRBV19, the J call TRBJ2-1; D is unclear. The CDR3 extends over 13 amino acids. V was pared by 2 bases and J by 3 bases, with 5 bases between. Germline-derived CDR1 and CDR2 are LNHDA and SQIVND (reference sequence). The CDR3 reads CASSISDYNEQFF. In DNA, the CDR3 is TGTGCCAGTAGTATATCGGACTACAATGAGCAGTTCTTC. Variable domain in full (rest from reference TRBV19 and TRBJ2-1): DGGITQSPKYLFRKEGQNVTLSCEQNLNHDAMYWYRQDPGQGLRLIYYSQIVNDFQKGDIAEGYSVSREKKESFPLTVTSAQKNPTAFYLCASSISDYNEQFFGPGTRLTVL.

The chain carries TRBV6-1 and TRBJ1-6; D unresolved. The V gene's germline CDR1 is MNHNS and CDR2 SASEGT. Trimming took off 6 bases at V and 0 bases at J, with 9 bases between the two ends. This CDR3 is built from 15 residues. CDR3 in amino acids: CASRPPDSYNSPLHF. The CDR3 nucleotides read TGTGCCAGCAGGCCCCCGGACTCCTATAATTCACCCCTCCACTTT.